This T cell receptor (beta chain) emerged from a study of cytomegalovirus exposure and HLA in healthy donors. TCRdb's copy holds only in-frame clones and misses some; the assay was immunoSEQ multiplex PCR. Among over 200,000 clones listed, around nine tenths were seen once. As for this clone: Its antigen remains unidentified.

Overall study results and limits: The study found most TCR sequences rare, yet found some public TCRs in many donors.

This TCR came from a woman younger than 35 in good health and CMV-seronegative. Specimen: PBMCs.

CDR3 region: CASSQEPRRSYEQYF. CDR3 nucleotide sequence: TGCGCCAGCAGCCAAGAACCCCGGAGGTCATACGAGCAGTACTTC. The chain combines TRBV4-1 with TRBJ2-7, with D perhaps matching TRBD2 (5 bases). The length of the CDR3 is 15 residues. Per germline, CDR1 MGHRA and CDR2 YSYEKL. Trimming removed 0 bases from V and 4 bases from J, with 13 bases in between.